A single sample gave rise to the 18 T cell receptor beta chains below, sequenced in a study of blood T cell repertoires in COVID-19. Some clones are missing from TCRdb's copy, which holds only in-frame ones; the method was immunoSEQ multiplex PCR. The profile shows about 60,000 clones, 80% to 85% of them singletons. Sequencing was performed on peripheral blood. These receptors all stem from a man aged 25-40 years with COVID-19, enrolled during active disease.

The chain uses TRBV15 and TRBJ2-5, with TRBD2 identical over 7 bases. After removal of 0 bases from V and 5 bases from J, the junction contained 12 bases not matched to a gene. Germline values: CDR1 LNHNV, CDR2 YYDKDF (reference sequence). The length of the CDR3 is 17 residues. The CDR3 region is CATSRDRGVSKGETQYF. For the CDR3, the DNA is TGTGCCACCAGCAGAGATCGGGGGGTCTCTAAAGGGGAGACCCAGTACTTC.

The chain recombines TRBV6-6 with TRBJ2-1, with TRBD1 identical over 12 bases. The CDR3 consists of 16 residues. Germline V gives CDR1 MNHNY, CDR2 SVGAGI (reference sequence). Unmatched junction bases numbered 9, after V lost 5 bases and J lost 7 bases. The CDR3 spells CASSTGGTGGKNEQFF. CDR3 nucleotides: TGTGCCAGCAGTACGGGGGGGACAGGGGGCAAGAATGAGCAGTTCTTC.

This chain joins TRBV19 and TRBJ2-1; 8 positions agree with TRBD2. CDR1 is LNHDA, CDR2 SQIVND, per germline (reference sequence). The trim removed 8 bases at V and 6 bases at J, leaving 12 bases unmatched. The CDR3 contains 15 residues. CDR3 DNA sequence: TGTGCCAGTGCCACAGCGGGAGTGGGTCTCAATGAGCAGTTCTTC. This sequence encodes CASATAGVGLNEQFF.

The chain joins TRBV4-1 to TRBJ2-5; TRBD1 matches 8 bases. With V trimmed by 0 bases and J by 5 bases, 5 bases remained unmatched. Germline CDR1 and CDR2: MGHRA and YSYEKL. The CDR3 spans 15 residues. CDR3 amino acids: CASSQDSGQGETQYF. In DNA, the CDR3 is TGCGCCAGCAGCCAAGATTCCGGACAGGGCGAGACCCAGTACTTC.

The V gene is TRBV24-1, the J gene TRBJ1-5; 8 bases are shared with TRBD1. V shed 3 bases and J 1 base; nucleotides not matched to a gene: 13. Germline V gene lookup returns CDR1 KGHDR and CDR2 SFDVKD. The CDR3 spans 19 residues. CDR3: CATSDPRHGQGGSNQPQHF. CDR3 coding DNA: TGTGCCACCAGTGATCCACGACACGGACAGGGCGGCAGCAATCAGCCCCAGCATTTT.

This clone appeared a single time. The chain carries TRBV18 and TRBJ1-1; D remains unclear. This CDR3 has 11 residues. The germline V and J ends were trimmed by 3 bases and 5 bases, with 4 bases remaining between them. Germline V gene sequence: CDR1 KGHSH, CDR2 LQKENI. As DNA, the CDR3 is TGTGCCAGCTCACCCGTTACTGAAGCTTTCTTT. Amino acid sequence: CASSPVTEAFF.

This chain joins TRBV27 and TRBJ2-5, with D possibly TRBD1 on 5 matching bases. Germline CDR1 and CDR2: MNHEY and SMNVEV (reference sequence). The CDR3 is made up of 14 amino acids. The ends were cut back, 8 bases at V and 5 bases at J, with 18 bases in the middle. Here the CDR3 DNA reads TGTGCCAGCGGGCAGGGTCCAAAGGGGGAGACCCAGTACTTC. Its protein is CASGQGPKGETQYF.

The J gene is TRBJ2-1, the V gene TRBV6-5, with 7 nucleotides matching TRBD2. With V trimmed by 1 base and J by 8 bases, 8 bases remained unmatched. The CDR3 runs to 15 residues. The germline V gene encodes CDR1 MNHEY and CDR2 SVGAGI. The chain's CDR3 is CASSYWGEGMDEQFF. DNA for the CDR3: TGTGCCAGCAGTTACTGGGGGGAGGGCATGGATGAGCAGTTCTTC.

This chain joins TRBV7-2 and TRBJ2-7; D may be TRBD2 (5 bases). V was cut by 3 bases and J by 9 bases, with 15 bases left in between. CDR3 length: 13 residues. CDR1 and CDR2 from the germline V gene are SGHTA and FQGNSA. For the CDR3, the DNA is TGTGCCAGCAGCTTCCCCGGGCTTAGCGTGCAGTACTTC. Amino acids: CASSFPGLSVQYF.

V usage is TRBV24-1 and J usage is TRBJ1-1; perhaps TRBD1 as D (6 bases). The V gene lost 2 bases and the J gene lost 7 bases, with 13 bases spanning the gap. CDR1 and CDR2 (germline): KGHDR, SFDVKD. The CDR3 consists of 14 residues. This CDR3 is CATSDSGGLGEAFF. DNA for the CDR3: TGTGCCACCAGTGATTCGGGGGGCCTTGGTGAAGCTTTCTTT.

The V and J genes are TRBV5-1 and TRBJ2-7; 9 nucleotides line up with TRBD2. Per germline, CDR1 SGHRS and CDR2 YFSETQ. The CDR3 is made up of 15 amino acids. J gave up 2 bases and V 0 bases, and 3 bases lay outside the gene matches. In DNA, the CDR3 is TGCGCCAGCAGCTTGGGGACTAGCGCTGCCTACGAGCAGTACTTC. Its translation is CASSLGTSAAYEQYF.

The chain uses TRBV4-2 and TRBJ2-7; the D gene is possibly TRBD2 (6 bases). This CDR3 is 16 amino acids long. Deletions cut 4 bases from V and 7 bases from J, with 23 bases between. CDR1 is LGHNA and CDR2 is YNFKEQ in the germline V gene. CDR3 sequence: CASSPSTRGSEWEQYF. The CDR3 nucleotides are TGTGCCAGCAGCCCTTCCACTCGGGGGTCGGAGTGGGAGCAGTACTTC.

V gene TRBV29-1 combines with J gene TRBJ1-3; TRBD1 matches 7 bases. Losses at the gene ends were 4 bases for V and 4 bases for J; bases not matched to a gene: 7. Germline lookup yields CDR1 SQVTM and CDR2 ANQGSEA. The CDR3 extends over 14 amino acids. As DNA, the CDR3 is TGCAGCGTTGTCGGAGGGGGCTCGGGAAACACCATATATTTT. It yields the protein CSVVGGGSGNTIYF.

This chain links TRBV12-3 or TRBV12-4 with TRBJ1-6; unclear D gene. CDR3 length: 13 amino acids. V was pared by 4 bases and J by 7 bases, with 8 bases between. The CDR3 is CASSSRRNSPLHF. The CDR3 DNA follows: TGTGCCAGCAGTTCCAGGAGGAATTCACCCCTCCACTTT.

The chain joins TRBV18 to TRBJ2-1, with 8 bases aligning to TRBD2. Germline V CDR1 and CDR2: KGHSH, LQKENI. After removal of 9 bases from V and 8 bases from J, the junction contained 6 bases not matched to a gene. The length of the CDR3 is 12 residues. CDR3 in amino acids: CASSGTRDEQFF. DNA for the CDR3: TGTGCCAGTTCCGGGACTAGAGATGAGCAGTTCTTC.

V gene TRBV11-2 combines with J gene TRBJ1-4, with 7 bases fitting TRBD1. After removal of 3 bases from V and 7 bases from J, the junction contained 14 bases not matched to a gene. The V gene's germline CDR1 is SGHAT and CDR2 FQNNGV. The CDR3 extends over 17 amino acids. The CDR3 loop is CASSLGGGTASAEKLFF. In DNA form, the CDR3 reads TGTGCCAGCAGCTTGGGTGGAGGGACAGCCAGCGCTGAAAAACTGTTTTTT.

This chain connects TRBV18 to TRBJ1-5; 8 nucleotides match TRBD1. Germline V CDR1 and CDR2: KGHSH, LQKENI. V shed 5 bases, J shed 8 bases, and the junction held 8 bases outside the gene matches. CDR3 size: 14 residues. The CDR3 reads CASSSGQGYEPQHF. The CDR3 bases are TGTGCCAGCTCATCCGGACAGGGTTATGAGCCCCAGCATTTT. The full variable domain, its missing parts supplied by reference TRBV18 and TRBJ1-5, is NAGVMQNPRHLVRRRGQEARLRCSPMKGHSHVYWYRQLPEEGLKFMVYLQKENIIDESGMPKERFSAEFPKEGPSILRIQQVVRGDSAAYFCASSSGQGYEPQHFGDGTRLSIL.

CDR3 loop: CASRVRREGNEQFF. In nucleotides, the CDR3 is TGTGCCAGTAGGGTGAGGCGGGAGGGCAATGAGCAGTTCTTC. V gene TRBV19 combines with J gene TRBJ2-1, with 9 bases fitting TRBD2. V trimming: 6 bases; J trimming: 6 bases; junction bases outside the gene matches: 6. Germline lookup yields CDR1 LNHDA and CDR2 SQIVND (reference sequence). CDR3 size: 14 residues.